This note documents a single T cell receptor beta chain sequence. This sample was taken from a study of low-dose radiotherapy and immunotherapy resistance in tumors. About the study: The regimen for patients comprised intravenous nivolumab 240 mg every two weeks plus intravenous ipilimumab 1 mg/kg every six weeks.

Trimming left V 2 bases short and J 3 bases short, with 14 bases between. The germline V gene has CDR1 SEHNR and CDR2 FQNEAQ (reference sequence). This CDR3 has 16 amino acids. Alpha- and beta-chain coverage of first-strand cDNA came from TRAV- and TRBV-specific primers. Both a constant-region primer and a V-primer adapter served to amplify TCRs across roughly 22 PCR cycles. Isolated mRNA was amplified by in vitro transcription. TCRdb reprocessed the reads with MiXCR, giving one entry per CDR3 protein. The data show approximately 7,300 distinct CDR3 sequences, 84% seen once. The donors, trial participants, received nivolumab, ipilimumab, aspirin, low-dose cyclophosphamide and low-dose radiotherapy. Those eligible were patients bearing advanced solid tumors lacking tumor-infiltrating lymphocytes.

The gene calls are TRBV7-9 and TRBJ2-1, with D perhaps matching TRBD2 (6 bases). This sequence was found in a human donor with advanced metastatic prostate, ovarian, gallbladder or colorectal cancer (not recorded which). This table probably holds off-target reads from a library built for another chain. CDR3 residues: CASSLFAGIVYNEQFF. CDR3 nucleotides: TGTGCCAGCAGCTTATTTGCGGGGATCGTCTACAATGAGCAGTTCTTC.